These T cell receptor beta chains were read from a single sample in a study of blood T cells in healthy people across ages. In TCRdb, the 5' RACE reads were re-called with MiXCR into one record per CDR3 protein. Here the sample spans about 830,000 distinct CDR3 sequences, 58% being singletons. Sequencing was performed on blood. The receptors derive from a man between 25 and 39 years old in good health. Both conserved end residues are part of each CDR3. D genes are given only for firm matches. The size entry is marked missing in some rows and otherwise reads once, few, many or a size class.

D gene	V gene	J gene	clone size	CDR3 DNA	CDR3 protein
TRBD1	TRBV29-1	TRBJ2-5	-	TGCAGCGTTGGAAGACAGGGTTGGGAGACCCAGTACTTC	CSVGRQGWETQYF
-	TRBV28	TRBJ2-5	-	TGTGCCAGCAGTTCTTCCGCAGTCCAAGAGACCCAGTACTTC	CASSSSAVQETQYF
-	TRBV6-2/TRBV6-3	TRBJ2-4	-	TGTGCCAGCACCAGAAGGGCGGAGACACCAATTCAGTACTTC	CASTRRAETPIQYF
-	TRBV6-6	TRBJ2-3	-	TGTGCCAGCAGTTACGGTCGGTCGGCGGGCACAGATACGCAGTATTTT	CASSYGRSAGTDTQYF
TRBD1	TRBV2	TRBJ2-1	-	TGTGCCAGCAGTACCAGACAGGGGGCGGGGAATGAGCAGTTCTTC	CASSTRQGAGNEQFF
TRBD2	TRBV24-1	TRBJ2-1	-	TGTGCCACCAAAGGGACTAGCGGGAGCAATGAGCAGTTCTTC	CATKGTSGSNEQFF
-	TRBV7-2	TRBJ2-1	-	TGTGCCAGCAGATACTACGCCGAGCAGTTCTTC	CASRYYAEQFF
-	TRBV29-1	TRBJ2-5	-	TGCAGCGTTGAACGTGGGGCGAATGCAGAGACCCAGTACTTC	CSVERGANAETQYF
TRBD2	TRBV6-5	TRBJ2-5	-	TGTGCCAGCAGTATGGGGACTAGCGGGATCGGGACCCAGTACTTC	CASSMGTSGIGTQYF
-	TRBV29-1	TRBJ1-5	-	TGCAGCGTTCGCACAGACAATCAGCCCCAGCATTTT	CSVRTDNQPQHF
-	TRBV5-5	TRBJ2-5	-	TGTGCCAGCAGCTTGTCGGGGGCGGAGGGAGAGACCCAGTACTTC	CASSLSGAEGETQYF
TRBD2	TRBV5-1	TRBJ2-7	-	TGCGCCAGCAGCTTGGAACCAGGGACTACCTACGAGCAGTACTTC	CASSLEPGTTYEQYF
TRBD1	TRBV28	TRBJ2-5	-	TGTGCCAGCAGTCAACAGGGGGCTAGCCAAGAGACCCAGTACTTC	CASSQQGASQETQYF
TRBD2	TRBV4-2	TRBJ2-1	once	TGTGCCAGCAGCCAAGATAATGGCGGGAGGGCCGCTAATGAGCAGTTCTTC	CASSQDNGGRAANEQFF
TRBD2	TRBV7-8	TRBJ2-1	-	TGTGCCAGCAGCTTAGTGGGTATAGCGGGAGCCTACAATGAGCAGTTCTTC	CASSLVGIAGAYNEQFF
-	TRBV12-3/TRBV12-4	TRBJ2-3	-	TGTGCCAGCAGTTTACGGAGAGCAGGCGCAGATACGCAGTATTTT	CASSLRRAGADTQYF
TRBD1	TRBV10-3	TRBJ2-1	-	TGTGCCACCTCTAGAACAGGGGGTATGAGGAATGAGCAGTTCTTC	CATSRTGGMRNEQFF
TRBD2	TRBV10-3	TRBJ2-1	few	TGTGCCATCAGGCGGGGGAGTGTCAGTAATGAGCAGTTCTTC	CAIRRGSVSNEQFF
TRBD2	TRBV29-1	TRBJ2-7	-	TGCAGCGTTGATACTAGCGGGAGAAATGAGCAGTACTTC	CSVDTSGRNEQYF
TRBD2	TRBV28	TRBJ2-1	-	TGTGCCAGCAGCGGGGGGGCGGCAACCTCCTACAATGAGCAGTTCTTC	CASSGGAATSYNEQFF
TRBD2	TRBV29-1	TRBJ2-7	-	TGCAGCGTTGGACCTCTAGCGGGAGAGGGCCTTCACAACTACGAGCAGTACTTC	CSVGPLAGEGLHNYEQYF
TRBD2	TRBV28	TRBJ2-3	-	TGTGCCAGCAGTCCGAGGGTAGCGGGAGGAACCGCTGGTACGCAGTATTTT	CASSPRVAGGTAGTQYF
-	TRBV12-3/TRBV12-4	TRBJ2-1	few	TGTGCCAGCATGAGGGGGGGAAGGAATGAGCAGTTCTTC	CASMRGGRNEQFF
-	TRBV2	TRBJ2-3	-	TGTGCCAGCAGTGAATATCGGGGGCAGTATTTT	CASSEYRGQYF
-	TRBV12-3/TRBV12-4	TRBJ1-2	-	TGTGCCAGTGCCCTGATAGATGGCTACACCTTC	CASALIDGYTF
-	TRBV20-1	TRBJ1-1	-	TGCAGTGCTAGAGAGGAGGGGCTAAAAGCTTTCTTT	CSAREEGLKAFF
-	TRBV6-2/TRBV6-3	TRBJ2-1	few	TGTGCCAGCAGTTACAGGGGGGCCTCCTACAATGAGCAGTTCTTC	CASSYRGASYNEQFF
TRBD1	TRBV7-2	TRBJ2-5	-	TGTGCCAGCAGCTTAGGGGACAGATTCCAAGAGACCCAGTACTTC	CASSLGDRFQETQYF
TRBD1	TRBV10-3	TRBJ1-2	-	TGTGCCATCAGTCTGACAGGGGGAGATAACTATGGCTACACCTTC	CAISLTGGDNYGYTF
TRBD1	TRBV6-6	TRBJ1-2	-	TGTGCCAGCAGTTACTCAATCGGACAGGGAAAGGGTGGCTACACCTTC	CASSYSIGQGKGGYTF
-	TRBV6-6	TRBJ1-4	few	TGTGCCAGCTCAGGTGGCGAAAAACTGTTTTTT	CASSGGEKLFF
-	TRBV5-1	TRBJ2-1	-	TGCGCCAGCAGCTCGGAACCCATGACGGGTCCCAGAAGGGTCAATGAGCAGTTCTTC	CASSSEPMTGPRRVNEQFF
-	TRBV11-1	TRBJ2-7	-	TGTGCCAGCTCCCGCGACTGGGGGTCCCACGAGCAGTACTTC	CASSRDWGSHEQYF
TRBD1	TRBV20-1	TRBJ1-2	-	TGCAGTGCTAGAGAAAACTACAGGGGCGGCTACACCTTC	CSARENYRGGYTF
TRBD2	TRBV28	TRBJ2-1	-	TGTGCCAGCAGTTCCCACTATACGCCGACTAGCGCGAATGAGCAGTTCTTC	CASSSHYTPTSANEQFF
-	TRBV2	TRBJ2-1	-	TGTGCCAGCAGGTACACAGGGTTCGGTGAGCAGTTCTTC	CASRYTGFGEQFF
-	TRBV14	TRBJ1-5	-	TGTGCCATCGAGGTTCAGCCCCAGCATTTT	CAIEVQPQHF
-	TRBV5-6	TRBJ2-7	once	TGTGCCAGCACCCTGGGGCTGGACAGTACCTACGAGCAGTACTTC	CASTLGLDSTYEQYF
TRBD2	TRBV7-2	TRBJ2-7	few	TGTGCCAGCAGCCAAGGACTAGCGGCCTACGAGCAGTACTTC	CASSQGLAAYEQYF
-	TRBV12-3/TRBV12-4	TRBJ2-1	few	TGTGCCAGTATCACCGGTGCCGAGCAGTTCTTC	CASITGAEQFF
-	TRBV7-6	TRBJ1-4	-	TGTGCCAGCAGCTTAGCCCTGCGGGATGAAAAACTGTTTTTT	CASSLALRDEKLFF
TRBD2	TRBV11-1	TRBJ2-3	-	TGTGCCAGCAGCTCTCGAGTAGCGGGGGGGAGGATGACGCAGTATTTT	CASSSRVAGGRMTQYF
-	TRBV20-1	TRBJ2-3	-	TGCAGTGCGCGACTAGTAGATAGCACAGATACGCAGTATTTT	CSARLVDSTDTQYF
TRBD2	TRBV3-1	TRBJ2-3	-	TGTGCCAGCAGCCGCCTCGGCGCGGGGGGTTTCACAGATACGCAGTATTTT	CASSRLGAGGFTDTQYF
TRBD1	TRBV29-1	TRBJ2-7	few	TGCAGTACAGGGGGAATGGCTCTCTACGAGCAGTACTTC	CSTGGMALYEQYF
-	TRBV10-3	TRBJ2-5	-	TGTGCCACCCGGACCCATCCTCAAGAGACCCAGTACTTC	CATRTHPQETQYF
TRBD2	TRBV7-8	TRBJ2-5	-	TGTGCCAGCAGCTCAAATAGCGGGAGCGGGGAGACCCAGTACTTC	CASSSNSGSGETQYF